These T cell receptor beta chains were read from a single sample in a study of spatial heterogeneity in lung cancer. MiXCR was run by TCRdb on the 5' RACE reads, yielding one entry per CDR3 protein. The data contain fewer than 15,000 distinct CDR3 sequences, 3% to 4% of them singletons. The source was lung tumor tissue, collected at surgery. The receptors stem from a male donor with early-stage non-small cell lung cancer. Both conserved end residues are part of each CDR3. Fields, in order: J gene, D gene, clone size, V gene, CDR3 DNA, CDR3 protein. D genes are given only for firm matches. Clone sizes are shown as once, few, many, or a class for an expanded clone.

J: TRBJ1-5; D: -; size: many; V: TRBV9; DNA: TGTGCCAGCAGCGTAGACGGGGCGCGGCAGCCCCAGCATTTT; CDR3: CASSVDGARQPQHF
J: TRBJ2-5; D: -; size: many; V: TRBV6-5; DNA: TGTGCCAGCAGTTACTTGGACAGACAAGAGACCCAGTACTTC; CDR3: CASSYLDRQETQYF
J: TRBJ1-1; D: -; size: many; V: TRBV12-3/TRBV12-4; DNA: TGTGCCAGCAGTTTGTGGGGGGACGGCGCTGAAGCTTTCTTT; CDR3: CASSLWGDGAEAFF
J: TRBJ2-1; D: TRBD1; size: many; V: TRBV12-3/TRBV12-4; DNA: TGTGCCAGCAGTTTCAGGGGGCCCCCCTACAATGAGCAGTTCTTC; CDR3: CASSFRGPPYNEQFF
J: TRBJ1-1; D: -; size: many; V: TRBV6-2/TRBV6-3; DNA: TGTGCCAGCAGTTACGACTCATCAGAGCCCAAAGCTTTCTTT; CDR3: CASSYDSSEPKAFF
J: TRBJ1-2; D: -; size: many; V: TRBV14; DNA: TGTGCCAGCAGCCGGAATCGTTTTGGCTACACCTTC; CDR3: CASSRNRFGYTF
J: TRBJ1-3; D: -; size: many; V: TRBV29-1; DNA: TGCAGCGTGTCCTTTCCGGCAGGGACCCTCCGACGCTCTGGAAACACCATATATTTT; CDR3: CSVSFPAGTLRRSGNTIYF
J: TRBJ2-1; D: -; size: many; V: TRBV24-1; DNA: TGTGCCACCGCCATCGGCAGCCCCCTCTCCTACAATGAGCAGTTCTTC; CDR3: CATAIGSPLSYNEQFF
J: TRBJ2-7; D: -; size: many; V: TRBV20-1; DNA: TGCAGTGCTAGAGATACTGAGACATCAACCTACGAGCAGTACTTC; CDR3: CSARDTETSTYEQYF
J: TRBJ1-3; D: TRBD1; size: many; V: TRBV12-3/TRBV12-4; DNA: TGTGCCAGCAGACCTCCGGGACAGGGGACTGGAAACACCATATATTTT; CDR3: CASRPPGQGTGNTIYF
J: TRBJ2-2; D: -; size: many; V: TRBV27; DNA: TGTGCCAGCAGTTTAAGGCAGGGCGGCGGGGAGCTGTTTTTT; CDR3: CASSLRQGGGELFF
J: TRBJ2-3; D: -; size: many; V: TRBV5-1; DNA: TGCGCCAGCAGCTTGGGGGGCCAGGGTGGCACAGATACGCAGTATTTT; CDR3: CASSLGGQGGTDTQYF
J: TRBJ2-2; D: -; size: many; V: TRBV13; DNA: TGTGCCAGCAGCTTAGCATCACTGAACACCGGGGAGCTGTTTTTT; CDR3: CASSLASLNTGELFF
J: TRBJ2-2; D: TRBD2; size: many; V: TRBV11-3; DNA: TGTGCCAGCACGCGGGGGGCGAACACCGGGGAGCTGTTTTTT; CDR3: CASTRGANTGELFF
J: TRBJ2-5; D: TRBD1; size: many; V: TRBV9; DNA: TGTGCCAGCAGCGAGGGGACAGGGCTCCGAGAGACCCAGTACTTC; CDR3: CASSEGTGLRETQYF
J: TRBJ2-2; D: -; size: many; V: TRBV20-1; DNA: TGCAGTGCTAGTTCCGGGAACACCGGGGAGCTGTTTTTT; CDR3: CSASSGNTGELFF
J: TRBJ2-7; D: TRBD2; size: many; V: TRBV27; DNA: TGTGCCAGCAGTCTATCCGGGACTAGCGGGGGAGAGCAGTACTTC; CDR3: CASSLSGTSGGEQYF
J: TRBJ1-2; D: TRBD1; size: medium-sized; V: TRBV12-3/TRBV12-4; DNA: TGTGCCAGCAGTCCGGACAGGGGGCATGGCTACACCTTC; CDR3: CASSPDRGHGYTF
J: TRBJ1-6; D: TRBD1; size: many; V: TRBV6-6; DNA: TGTGCCAGCAGCAGGGACAGGGCTTATGGTTCACCCCTCCACTTT; CDR3: CASSRDRAYGSPLHF
J: TRBJ2-6; D: -; size: medium-sized; V: TRBV19; DNA: TGTGCCAGTTCACGGGACCACTCTGGGGCCAACGTCCTGACTTTC; CDR3: CASSRDHSGANVLTF
J: TRBJ1-2; D: -; size: few; V: TRBV15; DNA: TGTGCCACCAGCGCCCATAGCGGGGACTCAGGAGGCGATGGCTACACCTTC; CDR3: CATSAHSGDSGGDGYTF
J: TRBJ2-7; D: -; size: medium-sized; V: TRBV4-3; DNA: TGCGCCAGCAGCCAAGACTACAGGGTCTACGAGCAGTACTTC; CDR3: CASSQDYRVYEQYF
J: TRBJ2-5; D: TRBD2; size: many; V: TRBV20-1; DNA: TGCAGTGCTAGAACCGGGACTAGCGCCGAGACCCAGTACTTC; CDR3: CSARTGTSAETQYF
J: TRBJ2-4; D: TRBD2; size: many; V: TRBV12-3/TRBV12-4; DNA: TGTGCCAGCAGTCCGGGACTAGCGGGGGGATTAGCCAAAAACATTCAGTACTTC; CDR3: CASSPGLAGGLAKNIQYF
J: TRBJ2-5; D: -; size: medium-sized; V: TRBV28; DNA: TGTGCCAGCAGTTTAATGTGGGGGTGGTCGTACCAAGAGACCCAGTACTTC; CDR3: CASSLMWGWSYQETQYF
J: TRBJ2-7; D: TRBD1; size: many; V: TRBV5-1; DNA: TGCGCCAGCAGCTCGGACAGGGGGACCCTCGGCGAGCAGTACTTC; CDR3: CASSSDRGTLGEQYF
J: TRBJ2-1; D: TRBD1; size: many; V: TRBV7-2; DNA: TGTGCCAGCACCGAGACAGGGGGCGGGTACAATGAGCAGTTCTTC; CDR3: CASTETGGGYNEQFF
J: TRBJ2-3; D: TRBD1; size: many; V: TRBV19; DNA: TGTGCCAGTAGTATTTCCCCAGGACAGGGGGCAGATACGCAGTATTTT; CDR3: CASSISPGQGADTQYF
J: TRBJ2-7; D: -; size: many; V: TRBV4-2; DNA: TGTGCCAGCAGCCACCTTAGCGATGACGCCTACGAGCAGTACTTC; CDR3: CASSHLSDDAYEQYF
J: TRBJ2-3; D: -; size: many; V: TRBV11-2; DNA: TGTGCCAGCAGCTTAGATGGGGGCCCGGGAGATACGCAGTATTTT; CDR3: CASSLDGGPGDTQYF
J: TRBJ2-7; D: TRBD1; size: many; V: TRBV4-1; DNA: TGCGCCAGCAGCGTACGAGGACAGGGGATCTACGAGCAGTACTTC; CDR3: CASSVRGQGIYEQYF
J: TRBJ1-5; D: -; size: many; V: TRBV12-3/TRBV12-4; DNA: TGTGCCAGCAGCCGGGGTGTCCAGCCCCAGCATTTT; CDR3: CASSRGVQPQHF
J: TRBJ1-5; D: -; size: few; V: TRBV5-1; DNA: TGCGCCAGCAGCCGCGATTCCGGGGCGGGTCAGCCCCAGCATTTT; CDR3: CASSRDSGAGQPQHF
J: TRBJ2-4; D: TRBD2; size: few; V: TRBV20-1; DNA: TGCAGTGCTAGAGGGACTAGCGGGGGGCAGGTATCCAAAAACATGCAGTACTTC; CDR3: CSARGTSGGQVSKNMQYF
J: TRBJ1-6; D: -; size: many; V: TRBV3-1; DNA: TGTGCCAGCAGCCAAAGGGACTCACCCCTCCACTTT; CDR3: CASSQRDSPLHF
J: TRBJ2-7; D: -; size: many; V: TRBV7-3; DNA: TGTGCCAGCAGCTTAAACGGCCAGAGTTTCTCCGAGCAGTACTTC; CDR3: CASSLNGQSFSEQYF
J: TRBJ1-6; D: -; size: many; V: TRBV11-3; DNA: TGTGCCAGCAACTTGGGAGGACAGTATAATTCACCCCTCCACTTT; CDR3: CASNLGGQYNSPLHF
J: TRBJ2-3; D: -; size: few; V: TRBV20-1; DNA: TGCAGTGCTAGTCGTTTCGAGTCCAGCACAGATACGCAGTATTTT; CDR3: CSASRFESSTDTQYF
J: TRBJ1-6; D: -; size: few; V: TRBV28; DNA: TGTGCCAGCAGTTTAATGTCACCCCTCCACTTT; CDR3: CASSLMSPLHF
J: TRBJ2-1; D: TRBD2; size: many; V: TRBV7-3; DNA: TGTGCCAGCAGCTGGCCCGGGAGGCCCAATGAGCAGTTCTTC; CDR3: CASSWPGRPNEQFF
J: TRBJ2-7; D: -; size: many; V: TRBV6-2/TRBV6-3; DNA: TGTGCCAGCAGTTTGTCCGGGCCAGGAACCGTGGAGCAGTACTTC; CDR3: CASSLSGPGTVEQYF
J: TRBJ1-5; D: TRBD1; size: many; V: TRBV10-3; DNA: TGTGCCATCAACGACAGGGGGAAGGACCAGCCCCAGCATTTT; CDR3: CAINDRGKDQPQHF
J: TRBJ1-5; D: -; size: many; V: TRBV7-2; DNA: TGTGCCAGCAGCAGGGAATTCGATCAGCCCCAGCATTTT; CDR3: CASSREFDQPQHF
J: TRBJ2-7; D: TRBD1; size: many; V: TRBV5-1; DNA: TGCGCCAGCAGCTCCACCCCTGCCGGGACAGGGGGCAACGAGCAGTACTTC; CDR3: CASSSTPAGTGGNEQYF
J: TRBJ2-1; D: TRBD2; size: many; V: TRBV29-1; DNA: TGCAGCGTTGAACTTAGCGGGGGTTACGATGAGCAGTTCTTC; CDR3: CSVELSGGYDEQFF
J: TRBJ2-5; D: -; size: medium-sized; V: TRBV12-3/TRBV12-4; DNA: TGTGCCAGCAGAGGACATGGAGGGGAGACCCAGTACTTC; CDR3: CASRGHGGETQYF
J: TRBJ1-5; D: -; size: many; V: TRBV12-3/TRBV12-4; DNA: TGTGCCAGCAGTTTCACCCCAGGCCAGCCCCAGCATTTT; CDR3: CASSFTPGQPQHF
J: TRBJ1-1; D: -; size: many; V: TRBV24-1; DNA: TGTGCCACCAGTGATTTGAGGAGCACTGAAGCTTTCTTT; CDR3: CATSDLRSTEAFF
J: TRBJ1-5; D: -; size: many; V: TRBV5-4; DNA: TGTGCCAGCAGCTCAGAGGGGGGGATCGGGAGCAATCAGCCCCAGCATTTT; CDR3: CASSSEGGIGSNQPQHF